This T cell receptor (beta chain) was documented in a study of graft-versus-host responses after intestinal transplantation (TCRdb year 2021). Regarding the complete study: The transplants that recipients got were multivisceral, liver-intestinal, or isolated intestinal. A cohort of about 25 intestinal transplant recipients, including one retransplant, was enrolled, and a few patients lacking pretransplant specimens were excluded. To identify alloreactive clones, pre-transplant mixed lymphocyte reaction products were sequenced and compared with unstimulated pre-transplant donor and recipient T cells. Anti-thymocyte globulin induction was given to all recipients, followed by maintenance tacrolimus and steroids for approximately 3 years. Graft-versus-host and host-versus-graft alloreactive T cell clones were tracked in the graft, circulation and bone marrow after intestinal transplantation using bulk TCR-beta CDR3 sequencing. A peak of at least 4% donor T cells among recipient peripheral blood mononuclear cells was the definition used for donor T cell macrochimerism. Rather than being sequenced by the commercial service, samples from a few later patients were sequenced in-house on an Illumina MiSeq and processed with MiXCR.

The method was the immunoSEQ multiplex PCR assay. For most patients, genomic DNA was isolated using the Qiagen DNeasy Blood and Tissue Kit and was shipped frozen to Adaptive Biotechnologies for TCR sequencing. High-throughput TCR-beta CDR3 sequencing of genomic DNA from most patients was performed by Adaptive Biotechnologies. In the authors' own workflow: Adaptive's ImmunoSEQ software supplied the TCR sequencing data for about 18 patients, while MiXCR and VDJtools were used to process a few other patients. CD4 versus CD8 sorting errors were corrected by removing sequences found in both subsets at a frequency ratio below 5:1. CDR3 nucleotide sequences shared between donor and recipient were removed because the origin of such sequences could not be assigned. To count as alloreactive, a clone needed at least 2-fold expansion over unstimulated cells and a minimum CFSE-low frequency of 0.002% (template counts) or 0.001% (read counts). Mappable clones were those detected in sequenced pre-transplant spleen, lymph node, or MLR CFSE-low populations of the donor or recipient. The cumulative frequency of alloreactive clones was calculated as a percentage of all sequences, weighted by copy number. Entries here come from immuneACCESS through TCRdb and include only in-frame sequences with V and J called. Some clones fail to appear in such tables; in the studies checked, an unresolved V gene covers under half of the shortfall, and the cause of the remainder is unknown. That table is the source of V, J and clone size, and D and trimming were worked out from the DNA. The sample data list 85,000 to 100,000 clones, and less than 95% of these were observed just once. The ten largest make up less than 0.08% of the sample.

As to this clone: Its binding antigen is unknown. It has no much larger one-base neighbor in the sample; base qualities were not kept.

The time point label on this specimen signifies: cells obtained before transplantation from donor or recipient. CD3+CD4+ and CD3+CD8+ populations were FACS-sorted from unstimulated pre-transplant donor and recipient cells taken from spleen or lymph nodes. Summary of the overall study and its limitations: GvH clones turned up in recipient bone marrow, with some appearing earlier in ileal mucosa or blood, a pattern consistent with an intestinal mucosal origin. Patients with donor T cell macrochimerism had high GvH to HvG T cell clonal ratios in their allografts. Early after transplant, declines in HvG clones were associated with peak levels of circulating GvH clones. The conclusions were limited by the relatively low number and heterogeneity of the intestinal transplant patients.

Measured from the cysteine to the phenylalanine, the CDR3 is 15 residues long. Only the CDR3 portion is preserved as DNA: 45 bases, with reading frame beginning at the first base. Relative to germline, V is 2 bases shorter and J is 3 bases shorter, with 13 bases between their ends. Via the germline V gene, CDR1 is MNHNS and CDR2 SASEGT. The source material was unstimulated CD8+ T cells sorted from spleen or lymph node cells, sampled before transplant. This TCR derives from a human donor who was the organ donor for an intestinal transplant. The chain uses TRBV6-1 and TRBJ2-5; TRBD2 is a weak D gene call, 6 bases matching. The CDR3 protein is CASSEPQIAEETQYF. The bases are TGTGCCAGCAGTGAACCCCAGATAGCGGAAGAGACCCAGTACTTC.